The 27 T cell receptor beta chains reported below all come from one sample, sequenced in a study of CD8+ T cells in alopecia areata. cDNA reverse transcribed from extracted RNA served as the sequencing template. Using immunoSEQ multiplex PCR, the repertoire was profiled, and TCRdb retains in-frame clones only, with some absent. The profile shows over 200,000 clones, 50% to 65% of them singletons. This specimen was CD4+ T cells sorted from blood, taken at week 0. These receptors all come from a human donor with alopecia areata.

This clone was recorded once. V gene TRBV29-1 combines with J gene TRBJ2-1; D gene ambiguous. The germline CDR1 and CDR2 sequences are SQVTM and ANQGSEA. V lost 5 bases and J lost 0, with 11 bases in between. The CDR3 is 14 amino acids. As DNA, the CDR3 is TGCAGCGTTCTTGCCCTAGGCTCCTACAATGAGCAGTTCTTC. Its translation is CSVLALGSYNEQFF.

V usage is TRBV5-1 and J usage is TRBJ2-5; D unresolved. Per the germline V gene, CDR1 is SGHRS and CDR2 is YFSETQ. The CDR3 loop spans 13 amino acids. Trimming cost V 0 bases and J 4 bases, with 7 bases left between them. This chain's CDR3 is CASSLVGGETQYF. CDR3 in DNA: TGCGCCAGCAGCTTGGTAGGCGGAGAGACCCAGTACTTC.

This clone was seen more than once but under ten times. The rearrangement links TRBV11-2 to TRBJ2-1; TRBD1 or TRBD2 may be the D gene (5 bases each). Germline assignment: CDR1 SGHAT and CDR2 FQNNGV. The CDR3 runs to 11 residues. The ends were cut back, 7 bases at V and 10 bases at J, with 11 bases in the middle. CDR3 in amino acids: CASTLWGEQFF. The CDR3 DNA is TGTGCCAGCACCCTTTGGGGGGAGCAGTTCTTC.

V gene TRBV6-5 combines with J gene TRBJ1-2; TRBD1 matches at 7 bases. Germline V gene sequence: CDR1 MNHEY, CDR2 SVGAGI. CDR3 length: 13 residues. The V gene end was trimmed by 2 bases and the J gene end by 8 bases; junction bases not matched to a gene: 5. CDR3 in DNA: TGTGCCAGCAGTTACAGGGGGCTCGGCGGCTACACCTTC. It codes for CASSYRGLGGYTF.

The chain joins TRBV9 to TRBJ2-1, with D possibly matching TRBD2 (6 bases). Trimming cost V 2 bases and J 4 bases, with 10 bases left between them. The CDR3 has 14 amino acids. The germline CDR1 and CDR2 sequences are SGDLS and YYNGEE. This CDR3 is CASSVRSGYNEQFF. The DNA of the CDR3 is TGTGCCAGCAGCGTCAGGAGCGGGTACAATGAGCAGTTCTTC.

The chain links TRBV5-1 to TRBJ2-7; 8 bases match TRBD1. This CDR3 is built from 14 residues. The germline CDR1 and CDR2 sequences are SGHRS and YFSETQ. V shed 4 bases, J shed 3 bases, and the junction held 6 bases outside the gene matches. This chain's CDR3 is CASSAGQGLYEQYF. The CDR3 region has the DNA TGCGCCAGCAGCGCTGGACAGGGCCTCTACGAGCAGTACTTC. The variable domain in full, with the rest retrieved from reference TRBV5-1 and TRBJ2-7, is KAGVTQTPRYLIKTRGQQVTLSCSPISGHRSVSWYQQTPGQGLQFLFEYFSETQRNKGNFPGRFSGRQFSNSRSEMNVSTLELGDSALYLCASSAGQGLYEQYFGPGTRLTVT.

This rearrangement joins TRBV9 to TRBJ2-1; 10 nucleotides agree with TRBD2. The CDR3 is 16 residues long. The germline V gene has CDR1 SGDLS and CDR2 YYNGEE. J was trimmed by 10 bases and V by 0 bases; bases with no gene match: 10. CDR3 region: CASSVGLLAGSREQFF. CDR3 DNA sequence: TGTGCCAGCAGCGTAGGATTACTAGCGGGGTCCCGAGAGCAGTTCTTC.

This sequence joins TRBV18 and TRBJ1-1; a weak D match, TRBD1 (5 bases). The V end lost 1 base, the J end lost 1 base, and 7 bases lay between the germline ends. CDR1 is KGHSH and CDR2 is LQKENI in the germline V gene. CDR3 length equals 14 residues. The CDR3 loop is CASSPLQGNTEAFF. The CDR3, as DNA: TGTGCCAGCTCACCACTGCAGGGGAACACTGAAGCTTTCTTT. The full variable domain, rest sourced from reference TRBV18 and TRBJ1-1, is NAGVMQNPRHLVRRRGQEARLRCSPMKGHSHVYWYRQLPEEGLKFMVYLQKENIIDESGMPKERFSAEFPKEGPSILRIQQVVRGDSAAYFCASSPLQGNTEAFFGQGTRLTVV.

The V and J genes are TRBV29-1 and TRBJ1-5; 10 nucleotides match TRBD1. Germline V lookup: CDR1 SQVTM, CDR2 ANQGSEA. The ends lost 6 bases at V and 9 bases at J; junction bases unmatched: 5. This CDR3 is 12 amino acids long. The CDR3, as DNA: TGCAGCGTGGGACAGGGGCAGCGGCCCCAGCATTTT. Protein sequence: CSVGQGQRPQHF.

This chain uses TRBV9 with TRBJ2-1; 12 nucleotides line up with TRBD2. Germline CDR1 reads SGDLS; CDR2 reads YYNGEE. Trimming cost V 4 bases and J 4 bases; bases outside gene matches: 9. This CDR3 comprises 17 residues. CDR3 amino acids: CASSLSSGRAVYNEQFF. CDR3 nucleotide sequence: TGTGCCAGCAGCCTCTCTAGCGGGAGGGCCGTGTACAATGAGCAGTTCTTC. Filled out from reference TRBV9 and TRBJ2-1, the complete variable domain reads DSGVTQTPKHLITATGQRVTLRCSPRSGDLSVYWYQQSLDQGLQFLIQYYNGEERAKGNILERFSAQQFPDLHSELNLSSLELGDSALYFCASSLSSGRAVYNEQFFGPGTRLTVL.

The V and J genes are TRBV7-3 and TRBJ1-2; the D is unclear. This CDR3 is 14 amino acids long. The V and J ends lost 2 bases and 6 bases respectively, with 13 bases between them. CDR1 and CDR2 from the germline V gene are SGHTA and FQGTGA. In DNA, the CDR3 is TGTGCCAGCAGCTTATCCCCGGGTACGGATGGCTACACCTTC. It translates to CASSLSPGTDGYTF.

The chain has TRBV30 and TRBJ1-1; D not resolved. CDR1 is GTSNPN and CDR2 is SVGIG in the germline V gene (reference sequence). The length of the CDR3 is 16 residues. Trimming shortened V by 2 bases and J by 6 bases, and 22 bases separated the two germline ends. This CDR3 reads CAWSFNREPLIPEAFF. CDR3 DNA sequence: TGTGCCTGGAGTTTCAACCGGGAGCCATTAATCCCTGAAGCTTTCTTT.

V is TRBV4-1 and J is TRBJ2-7; 9 bases map to TRBD1. The V gene end was trimmed by 3 bases and the J gene end by 1 base; junction bases not matched to a gene: 7. The CDR3 consists of 16 residues. Germline assignment: CDR1 MGHRA and CDR2 YSYEKL. The CDR3 spells CASSQVGGQGSYEQYF. CDR3 coding DNA: TGCGCCAGCAGCCAGGTAGGAGGACAGGGGTCCTACGAGCAGTACTTC.

The chain employs TRBV7-9 and TRBJ2-7; D unclear. Germline-derived CDR1 and CDR2 are SEHNR and FQNEAQ (reference sequence). This CDR3 has 12 residues. The V end was cut by 5 bases, the J end by 6 bases, with 11 bases between. The CDR3 region is CASSLTVPEQYF. The DNA of the CDR3 is TGTGCCAGCAGCCTAACAGTTCCCGAGCAGTACTTC.

The genes are TRBV25-1 and TRBJ1-1, with 8 nucleotides matching TRBD1. Germline lookup yields CDR1 MGHDK and CDR2 SYGVNS. The CDR3 runs 15 residues. The junction had 1 base not matched to a gene; V was cut back by 0 bases and J by 1 base. The CDR3 DNA reads TGTGCCAGCAGTGAATACGGACAGGGGAACACTGAAGCTTTCTTT. Protein product: CASSEYGQGNTEAFF.

The J gene is TRBJ1-2, the V gene TRBV30; D uncertain. The germline V gene has CDR1 GTSNPN and CDR2 SVGIG (reference sequence). V was pared by 4 bases and J by 2 bases, with 5 bases between. This CDR3 region has 11 residues. The CDR3 DNA is TGTGCCTGGATGGAGAACTATGGCTACACCTTC. Encoded protein: CAWMENYGYTF. The full variable domain, rest sourced from reference TRBV30 and TRBJ1-2, is SQTIHQWPATLVQPVGSPLSLECTVEGTSNPNLYWYRQAAGRGLQLLFYSVGIGQISSEVPQNLSASRPQDRQFILSSKKLLLSDSGFYLCAWMENYGYTFGSGTRLTVV.

This chain joins TRBV5-5 and TRBJ1-2; TRBD1 aligns across 9 bases. The CDR3 sequence is 13 residues long. The V gene end was trimmed by 4 bases and the J gene end by 6 bases; junction bases not matched to a gene: 4. The germline V gene has CDR1 SGHKS and CDR2 YYEKEE (reference sequence). CDR3 sequence (DNA): TGTGCCAGCAGCCGCGACAGGGGGGATGGCTACACCTTC. It encodes CASSRDRGDGYTF.

This chain joins TRBV25-1 and TRBJ2-7; no clear D. Germline values: CDR1 MGHDK, CDR2 SYGVNS. V was clipped by 7 bases and J by 11 bases, with 15 bases between them. This CDR3 is 11 amino acids long. As DNA, the CDR3 is TGTGCCAGCACCGATGTGGGCTATGAGTACTTC. This sequence encodes CASTDVGYEYF.

This clone was counted a few times. The V gene is TRBV19, the J gene TRBJ1-5; TRBD1 might be the D (5 bases). The CDR3 is 14 amino acids. From germline, CDR1 is LNHDA and CDR2 SQIVND (reference sequence). The ends were cut back, 7 bases at V and 0 bases at J, with 10 bases in the middle. The CDR3 bases are TGTGCCAGTAAGGAGGGGAATAGCAATCAGCCCCAGCATTTT. Translating gives CASKEGNSNQPQHF. Together with reference TRBV19 and TRBJ1-5, the CDR3 gives the full variable domain: DGGITQSPKYLFRKEGQNVTLSCEQNLNHDAMYWYRQDPGQGLRLIYYSQIVNDFQKGDIAEGYSVSREKKESFPLTVTSAQKNPTAFYLCASKEGNSNQPQHFGDGTRLSIL.

The genes are TRBV25-1 and TRBJ2-5; D call uncertain. Germline CDR1 is MGHDK and CDR2 is SYGVNS. The CDR3 length is 14 residues. V lost 4 bases and J 5 bases, leaving 14 bases between the germline ends. The CDR3 loop is CASSVERLWETQYF. The CDR3 coding sequence is TGTGCCAGCAGTGTCGAACGGTTATGGGAGACCCAGTACTTC.

The CDR3 DNA sequence: TGTGCCAGCAGCTTTGCGGGGAACACTGAAGCTTTCTTT. Translating gives CASSFAGNTEAFF. The rearrangement links TRBV7-3 to TRBJ1-1, with unresolved D. This CDR3 has 13 residues. Germline-derived CDR1 and CDR2 are SGHTA and FQGTGA. V was pared by 3 bases and J by 1 base, with 6 bases between.

The chain links TRBV6-5 to TRBJ2-7; 7 bases agree with TRBD2. The CDR3 is 15 residues long. J was trimmed by 2 bases and V by 6 bases; bases with no gene match: 10. Germline loops: CDR1 MNHEY, CDR2 SVGAGI. CDR3 in amino acids: CASSLTGTTTYEQYF. The CDR3 nucleotides read TGTGCCAGCAGCCTGACCGGGACTACGACCTACGAGCAGTACTTC.

V gene TRBV25-1 combines with J gene TRBJ1-2, with D possibly matching TRBD1 (6 bases). CDR1 and CDR2 from the germline V gene are MGHDK and SYGVNS. V lost 3 bases to trimming and J lost 5 bases, with 16 bases between them. The CDR3 spans 15 residues. The CDR3 spells CASSDLGALGYGYTF. As DNA, the CDR3 is TGTGCCAGCAGTGATCTGGGGGCCTTGGGATATGGCTACACCTTC.

The CDR3 DNA reads TGTGCCACCAGCAAAACTCAGGGGGCCTACGAGCAGTACTTC. Its protein product is CATSKTQGAYEQYF. The J gene is TRBJ2-7, the V gene TRBV15; 7 positions agree with TRBD1. The CDR3 contains 14 residues. V lost 4 bases, J lost 2 bases, and 5 bases stayed unmatched. CDR1 and CDR2 from the germline V gene are LNHNV and YYDKDF (reference sequence). Full variable domain (missing parts from reference TRBV15 and TRBJ2-7): DAMVIQNPRYQVTQFGKPVTLSCSQTLNHNVMYWYQQKSSQAPKLLFHYYDKDFNNEADTPDNFQSRRPNTSFCFLDIRSPGLGDTAMYLCATSKTQGAYEQYFGPGTRLTVT.

The V gene is TRBV15, the J gene TRBJ1-2, with a possible D match to TRBD1 (5 bases). Germline V lookup: CDR1 LNHNV, CDR2 YYDKDF (reference sequence). This CDR3 comprises 14 residues. Trimming stripped 0 bases from V and 4 bases from J, with 9 bases between. CDR3 sequence: CATSRDGGGYGYTF. In nucleotides, the CDR3 is TGTGCCACCAGCAGAGATGGTGGGGGCTATGGCTACACCTTC. Complete variable domain (other parts from reference TRBV15 and TRBJ1-2): DAMVIQNPRYQVTQFGKPVTLSCSQTLNHNVMYWYQQKSSQAPKLLFHYYDKDFNNEADTPDNFQSRRPNTSFCFLDIRSPGLGDTAMYLCATSRDGGGYGYTFGSGTRLTVV.

This clone was detected only a few times. V is TRBV14 and J is TRBJ2-2; 8 nucleotides agree with TRBD1. J was trimmed by 5 bases and V by 3 bases; bases with no gene match: 8. CDR3 size: 16 residues. Per germline, CDR1 SGHDN and CDR2 FVKESK. The CDR3 region has the DNA TGTGCCAGCAGCCACTCACGGGACAGGACAACCGGGGAGCTGTTTTTT. This gives the protein CASSHSRDRTTGELFF.

V gene TRBV29-1 combines with J gene TRBJ1-1; TRBD1 aligns across 8 bases. Germline CDR1 SQVTM, CDR2 ANQGSEA. The CDR3 is 13 amino acids. Trimming cost V 4 bases and J 5 bases; bases outside gene matches: 6. This chain's CDR3 is CSVVGDRRTEAFF. The CDR3 DNA sequence: TGCAGCGTTGTGGGGGACAGGCGGACTGAAGCTTTCTTT. The entire variable domain, with the rest obtained from reference TRBV29-1 and TRBJ1-1, is as follows: SAVISQKPSRDICQRGTSLTIQCQVDSQVTMMFWYRQQPGQSLTLIATANQGSEATYESGFVIDKFPISRPNLTFSTLTVSNMSPEDSSIYLCSVVGDRRTEAFFGQGTRLTVV.